This T cell receptor beta chain was profiled in a study of human T cells and chemical hapten exposure. Trimming took 3 bases from V and 4 from J, leaving 11 bases between them. Germline lookup yields CDR1 SGDLS and CDR2 YYNGEE. The CDR3 extends over 14 amino acids. TCRdb recomputed calls from the RACE reads with MiXCR, one row per CDR3 protein. The sample yields approximately 400,000 distinct CDR3 sequences, more than 4.5% seen once. Time point specified: patch test 1, 2 weeks after DPC sensitization. This sample's treatment: therapeutic diphenylcyclopropenone sensitization with weekly scalp DPC. Material: whole blood, obtained in connection with sensitization to the hapten diphenylcyclopropenone (DPC). The chain is built from TRBV9 and TRBJ1-5; D not resolved. This TCR was recovered from a woman in her forties or fifties with alopecia areata. Some clones in this sample may be carry-over from other donors' samples. CDR3 DNA: TGTGCCAGCAGCGCCGGGCCAATAAATCAGCCCCAGCATTTT. It is translated as CASSAGPINQPQHF.